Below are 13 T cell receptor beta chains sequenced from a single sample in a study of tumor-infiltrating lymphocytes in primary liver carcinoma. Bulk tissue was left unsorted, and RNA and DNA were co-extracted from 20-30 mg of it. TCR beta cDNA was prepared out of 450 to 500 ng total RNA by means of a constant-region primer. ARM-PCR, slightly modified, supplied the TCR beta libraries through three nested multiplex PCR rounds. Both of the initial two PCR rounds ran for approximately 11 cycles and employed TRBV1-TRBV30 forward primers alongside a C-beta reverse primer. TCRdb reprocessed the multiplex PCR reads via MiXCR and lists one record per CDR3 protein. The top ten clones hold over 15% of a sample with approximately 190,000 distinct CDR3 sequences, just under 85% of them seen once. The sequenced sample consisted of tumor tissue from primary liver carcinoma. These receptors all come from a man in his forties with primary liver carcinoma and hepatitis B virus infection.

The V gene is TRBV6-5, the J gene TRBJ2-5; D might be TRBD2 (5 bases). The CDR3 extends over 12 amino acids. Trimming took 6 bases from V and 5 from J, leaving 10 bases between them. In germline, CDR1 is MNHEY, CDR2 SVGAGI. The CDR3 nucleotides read TGTGCCAGCAGCTCTCAGCGGGAGACCCAGTACTTC. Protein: CASSSQRETQYF.

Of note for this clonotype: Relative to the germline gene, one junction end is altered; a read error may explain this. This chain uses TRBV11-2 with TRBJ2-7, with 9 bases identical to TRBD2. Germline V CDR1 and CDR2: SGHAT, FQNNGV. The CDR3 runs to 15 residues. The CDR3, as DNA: TGTACCAGTAGCTTAACCCTAGCGGGGACTAGCGAGCAGTACTTC. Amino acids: CTSSLTLAGTSEQYF.

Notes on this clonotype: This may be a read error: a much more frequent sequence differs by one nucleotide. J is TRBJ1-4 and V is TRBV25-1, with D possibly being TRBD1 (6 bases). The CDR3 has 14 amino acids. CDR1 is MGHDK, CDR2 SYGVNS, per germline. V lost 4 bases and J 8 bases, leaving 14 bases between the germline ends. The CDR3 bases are TGTGCCAGCAGTGTGATCGGGGGGGCAGAAAAACTGTTTTTT. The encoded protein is CASSVIGGAEKLFF.

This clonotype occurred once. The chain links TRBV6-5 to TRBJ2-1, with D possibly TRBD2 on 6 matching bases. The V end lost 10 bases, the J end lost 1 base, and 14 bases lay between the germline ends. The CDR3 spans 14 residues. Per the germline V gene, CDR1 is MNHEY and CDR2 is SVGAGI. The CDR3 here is CANGLRGSYNEQFF. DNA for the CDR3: TGTGCCAACGGTCTACGGGGGTCCTACAATGAGCAGTTCTTC.

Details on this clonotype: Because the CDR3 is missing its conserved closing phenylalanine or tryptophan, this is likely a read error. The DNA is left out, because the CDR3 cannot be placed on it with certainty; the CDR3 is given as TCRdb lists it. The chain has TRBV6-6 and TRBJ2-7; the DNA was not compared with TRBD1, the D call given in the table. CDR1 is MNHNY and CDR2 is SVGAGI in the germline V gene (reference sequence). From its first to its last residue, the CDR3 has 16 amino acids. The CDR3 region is CASSYSPGRSSHEEYY.

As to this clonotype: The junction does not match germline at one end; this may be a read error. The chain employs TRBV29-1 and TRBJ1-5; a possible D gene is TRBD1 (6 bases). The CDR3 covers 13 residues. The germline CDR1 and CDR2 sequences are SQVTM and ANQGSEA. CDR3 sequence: CSVVGQNNQPQHF. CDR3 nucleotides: TGTAGCGTTGTAGGACAGAACAATCAGCCCCAGCATTTT.

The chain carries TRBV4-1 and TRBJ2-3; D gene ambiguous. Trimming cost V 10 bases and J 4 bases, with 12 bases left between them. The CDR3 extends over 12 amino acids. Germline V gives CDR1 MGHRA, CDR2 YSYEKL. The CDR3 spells CANNHQSDTQYF. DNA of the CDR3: TGCGCCAACAACCACCAATCAGATACGCAGTATTTT.

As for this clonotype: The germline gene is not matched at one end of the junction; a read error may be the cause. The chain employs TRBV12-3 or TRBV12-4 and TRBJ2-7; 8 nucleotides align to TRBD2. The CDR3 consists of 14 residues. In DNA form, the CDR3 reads TGTGCCAGCAGACCAGCGGGAGTAAGGAACGAGCGGTACTTC. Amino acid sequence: CASRPAGVRNERYF.

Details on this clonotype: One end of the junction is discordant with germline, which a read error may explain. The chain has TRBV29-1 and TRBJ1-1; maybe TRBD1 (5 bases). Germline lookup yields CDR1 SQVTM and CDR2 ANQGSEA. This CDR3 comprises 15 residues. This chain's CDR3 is CSGSWGWGMKTETFF. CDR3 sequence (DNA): TGCAGCGGGTCATGGGGCTGGGGAATGAAGACTGAAACTTTCTTT. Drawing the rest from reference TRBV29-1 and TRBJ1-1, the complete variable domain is SAVISQKPSRDICQRGTSLTIQCQVDSQVTMMFWYRQQPGQSLTLIATANQGSEATYESGFVIDKFPISRPNLTFSTLTVSNMSPEDSSIYLCSGSWGWGMKTETFFGQGTRLTVV.

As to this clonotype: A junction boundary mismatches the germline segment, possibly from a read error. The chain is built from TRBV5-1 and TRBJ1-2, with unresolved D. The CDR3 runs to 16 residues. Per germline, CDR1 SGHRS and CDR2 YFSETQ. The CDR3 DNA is TGCGCCAGCAGCTTGGGACGGGGTGTAGTATTCTATGACTACACCTTC. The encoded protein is CASSLGRGVVFYDYTF.

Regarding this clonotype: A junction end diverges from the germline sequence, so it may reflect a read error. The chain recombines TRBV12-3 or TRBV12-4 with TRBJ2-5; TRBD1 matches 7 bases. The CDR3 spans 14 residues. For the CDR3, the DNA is TGTGCCATCTCTCAGGGACAGTCCCAAGAGACCCAGTACTTT. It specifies CAISQGQSQETQYF.

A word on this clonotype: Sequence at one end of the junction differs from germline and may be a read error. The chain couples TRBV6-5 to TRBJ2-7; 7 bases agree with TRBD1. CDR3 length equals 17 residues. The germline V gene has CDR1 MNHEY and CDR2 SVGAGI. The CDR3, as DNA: TGTGCAAGCAGTGGTATTACAGGGGCGACTCGACGTTACGAGCAGTACTTC. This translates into CASSGITGATRRYEQYF.

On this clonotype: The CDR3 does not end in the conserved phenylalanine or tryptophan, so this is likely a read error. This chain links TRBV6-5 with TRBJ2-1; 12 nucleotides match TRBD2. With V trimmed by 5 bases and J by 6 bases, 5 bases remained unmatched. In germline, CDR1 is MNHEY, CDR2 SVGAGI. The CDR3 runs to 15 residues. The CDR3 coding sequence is TGTGCCAGCAGTCAACTAGCGGGAGGTTTCAATGAGCAGTTCTTA. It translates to CASSQLAGGFNEQFL.